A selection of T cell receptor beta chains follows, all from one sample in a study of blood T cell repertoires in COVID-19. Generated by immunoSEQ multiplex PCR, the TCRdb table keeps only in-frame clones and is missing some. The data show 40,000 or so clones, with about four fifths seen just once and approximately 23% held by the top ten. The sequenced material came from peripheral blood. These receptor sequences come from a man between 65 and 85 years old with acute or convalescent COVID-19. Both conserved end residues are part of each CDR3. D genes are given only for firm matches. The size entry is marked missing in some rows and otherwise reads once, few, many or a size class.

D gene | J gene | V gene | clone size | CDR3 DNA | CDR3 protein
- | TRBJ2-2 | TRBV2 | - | TGTGCCAGCAGTGAAATGGAGGTGATCCTCACCGGGGAGCTGTTTTTT | CASSEMEVILTGELFF
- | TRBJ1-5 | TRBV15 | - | TGTGCCACCAGCAGACAGGGGATCCCCAATCAGCCCCAGCATTTT | CATSRQGIPNQPQHF
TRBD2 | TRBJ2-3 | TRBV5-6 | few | TGTGCCAGCAGCTTGGTGGGGCTAGCGGGGACCACTAGCACAGATACGCAGTATTTT | CASSLVGLAGTTSTDTQYF
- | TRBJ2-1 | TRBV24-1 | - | TGTGCCACCAGTGATTCTCAAATACAGACCCGATACAATGAGCAGTTCTTC | CATSDSQIQTRYNEQFF
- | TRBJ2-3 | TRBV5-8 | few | TGTGCCAGCACCCCCCGCCTGTTAGCGGAGTCAGATACGCAGTATTTT | CASTPRLLAESDTQYF
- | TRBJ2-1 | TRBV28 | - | TGTGCCAGCAGTTCGGGCGGGCCGACGCTCAATGAGCAGTTCTTC | CASSSGGPTLNEQFF
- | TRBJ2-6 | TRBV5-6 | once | TGTGCCAGCACCCTGGGGGGGGGCGATGGGGCCAACGTCCTGACTTTC | CASTLGGGDGANVLTF
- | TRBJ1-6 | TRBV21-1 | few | TGTGCCAGCAGCAAAGCGTGGGACAGGGAGCCACCCCTCCACTTT | CASSKAWDREPPLHF
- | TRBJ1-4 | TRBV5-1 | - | TGCGCCAGCAGAACAGGGCCAACTAATGAAAAACTGTTTTTT | CASRTGPTNEKLFF
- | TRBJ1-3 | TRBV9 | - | TGTGCCAGCAGCGACAGGGAGGGAATCGGAAACACCATATATTTT | CASSDREGIGNTIYF
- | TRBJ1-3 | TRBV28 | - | TGTGCCAGCAGGGGGCCAGCTACTGGAAACACCATATATTTT | CASRGPATGNTIYF
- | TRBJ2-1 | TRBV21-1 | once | TGTGCCAGCAGCCCCAGGTGGACTAGCGGGAGGTACAATGAGCAGTTCTTC | CASSPRWTSGRYNEQFF
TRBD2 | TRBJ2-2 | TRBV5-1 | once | TGCGCCAGCAGCCCCGCTGGGGGGGAGACCGGGGAGCTGTTTTTT | CASSPAGGETGELFF
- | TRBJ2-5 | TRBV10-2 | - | TGCGCCAGCAGTGACCGATCAGGGGCAGAGACCCAGTACTTC | CASSDRSGAETQYF
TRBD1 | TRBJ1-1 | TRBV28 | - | TGTGCCAGCAGTTTGGCCGGGACAGGGTCGGACACTGAAGCTTTCTTT | CASSLAGTGSDTEAFF
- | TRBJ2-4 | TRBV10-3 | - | TGTGCCATCAGTGAGTCGACAGGTCCAGGCATTCAGTACTTC | CAISESTGPGIQYF
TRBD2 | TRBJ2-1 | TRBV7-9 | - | TGTGCCAGCAGCTTAGGTAGCGGGAGGTTCGATGAGCAGTTCTTC | CASSLGSGRFDEQFF
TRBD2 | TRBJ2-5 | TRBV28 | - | TGTGCTTCAGAGCTAGCGGGAGCGGGGCAAGAGACCCAGTACTTC | CASELAGAGQETQYF
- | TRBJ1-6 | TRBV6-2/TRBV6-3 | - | TGTGCCAGCAGTTACTCAGGGGCCGCTGCTAGTTCACCCCTCCACTTT | CASSYSGAAASSPLHF
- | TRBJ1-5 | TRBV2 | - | TGTGCCAGCCAGATCCAGGGGTACCAGCCCCAGCATTTT | CASQIQGYQPQHF
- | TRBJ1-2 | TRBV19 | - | TGTGCCAGTCGGGCAGACGCCGGACTCTATGGCTACACCTTC | CASRADAGLYGYTF
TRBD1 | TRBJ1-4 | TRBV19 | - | TGTGCATCCGGGAGGGACAGCTCTAATGAAAAACTGTTTTTT | CASGRDSSNEKLFF
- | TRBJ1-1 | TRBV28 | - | TGTGCCAGCAGACCCCTGGGGCAGGGGAACACTGAAGCTTTCTTT | CASRPLGQGNTEAFF
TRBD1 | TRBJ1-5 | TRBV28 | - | TGTGCCAGCAGTTTATGGGCAGGGGGTAATCAGCCCCAGCATTTT | CASSLWAGGNQPQHF
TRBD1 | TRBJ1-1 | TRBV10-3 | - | TGTGCCATCAGGCCTGACAGGGCCCGGAACACTGAAGCTTTCTTT | CAIRPDRARNTEAFF
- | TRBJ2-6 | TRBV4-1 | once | TGCGCCAGCAGCCAAGATGGGAGGACTGGGGCCAACGTCCTGACTTTC | CASSQDGRTGANVLTF
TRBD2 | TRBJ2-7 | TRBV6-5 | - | TGTGCCAGCAGTTACAAAAGCGGGAGGGACGAGCAGTACTTC | CASSYKSGRDEQYF
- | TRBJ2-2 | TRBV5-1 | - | TGCGCCAGCAGAGGGGGATCGGGCGGGGAGCTGTTTTTT | CASRGGSGGELFF
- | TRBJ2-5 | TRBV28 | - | TGTGCCAGCTGGTGGGGGGGCACTGAGACCCAGTACTTC | CASWWGGTETQYF
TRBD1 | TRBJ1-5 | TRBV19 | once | TGTGCCAGTAGTCTCTCTCGACAGGGAAACCAGCCCCAGCATTTT | CASSLSRQGNQPQHF
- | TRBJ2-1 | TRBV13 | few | TGTGCCAGCAGCAACCTTCGGGAGCAGTTCTTC | CASSNLREQFF
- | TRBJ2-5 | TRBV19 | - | TGTGCCAGTAGCCAGGGTAATTTTGGAGAGACCCAGTACTTC | CASSQGNFGETQYF
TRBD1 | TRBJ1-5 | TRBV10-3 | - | TGTGCCATCAGTGAGACCTACTCTGGAACAGGGGGCAACCAGCCCCAGCATTTT | CAISETYSGTGGNQPQHF
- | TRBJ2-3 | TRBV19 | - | TGTGCCAGTAGTATAGATGCGCCCCCCCGACAAAATACGCAGTATTTT | CASSIDAPPRQNTQYF
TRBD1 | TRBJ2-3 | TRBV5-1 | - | TGCGCCAGCAGCTCTCGGGACAGATTCACAGATACGCAGTATTTT | CASSSRDRFTDTQYF
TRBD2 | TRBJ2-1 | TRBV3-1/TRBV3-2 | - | TGTGCCAGCACCCCTGGTAGCGGGAAGGCCCATGAGCAGTTCTTC | CASTPGSGKAHEQFF
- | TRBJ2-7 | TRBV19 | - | TGTGCCAGTAGTATAGCCAACTCCTACGAGCAGTACTTC | CASSIANSYEQYF
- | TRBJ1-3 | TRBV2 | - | TGTGCCAGCACCATCGGGGAAGTTCTCTCTGGAAACACCATATATTTT | CASTIGEVLSGNTIYF
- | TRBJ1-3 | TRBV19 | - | TGTGCCAGTAGTCTTCAGGGGAGAGGAAACACCATATATTTT | CASSLQGRGNTIYF
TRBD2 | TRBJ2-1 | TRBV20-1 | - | TGCAGTGCAAGTAGCGAGGCTAGCGGGTACAATGAGCAGTTCTTC | CSASSEASGYNEQFF
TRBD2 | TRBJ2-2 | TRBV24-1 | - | TGTGCCACCAGTCCGGGACTAGATGGATCGGGGGAGCTGTTTTTT | CATSPGLDGSGELFF
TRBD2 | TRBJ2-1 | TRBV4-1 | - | TGCGCCAGCAGCCAGCGAGGGACTAGCGGGACCAATGAGCAGTTCTTC | CASSQRGTSGTNEQFF
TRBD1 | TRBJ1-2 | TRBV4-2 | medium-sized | TGTGCCAGCAGCCAAGATCGGACAGGTTGGAATGGCTACACCTTC | CASSQDRTGWNGYTF
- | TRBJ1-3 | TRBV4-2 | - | TGTGCCAGCAGCCAAGCCTTTGGACAGGGAAACACCATATATTTT | CASSQAFGQGNTIYF
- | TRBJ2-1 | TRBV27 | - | TGTGCCAGCAGTTTACAGGGGAATGAGCAGTTCTTC | CASSLQGNEQFF
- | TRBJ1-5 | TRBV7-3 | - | TGTGCCAGCAGCTTAGAAAGGAGGGTCAATCAGCCCCAGCATTTT | CASSLERRVNQPQHF
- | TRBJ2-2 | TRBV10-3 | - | TGTGCCATCAGTGATCCAGGGGCAAGAGACACCGGGGAGCTGTTTTTT | CAISDPGARDTGELFF
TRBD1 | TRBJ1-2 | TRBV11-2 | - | TGTGCCAGCAGCTCCCCAGGACAGGGATACTACACCTTC | CASSSPGQGYYTF
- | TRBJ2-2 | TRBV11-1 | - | TGTGCCAGCAGCTTCCTAACCGGGGAGCTGTTTTTT | CASSFLTGELFF
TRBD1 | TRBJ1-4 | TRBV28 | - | TGTGCCAGCAACCCCGTAGGGACAGCTAATGAAAAACTGTTTTTT | CASNPVGTANEKLFF
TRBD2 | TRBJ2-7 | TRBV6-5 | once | TGTGCCAGCAGTTGGCTAGCGGGATTCTACGAGCAGTACTTC | CASSWLAGFYEQYF
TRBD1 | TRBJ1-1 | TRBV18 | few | TGTGCCAGCTCACCCGGGGGGGGACAGCCGCTCGAAGCTTTCTTT | CASSPGGGQPLEAFF
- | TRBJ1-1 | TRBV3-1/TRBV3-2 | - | TGTGCCAGCAGCCAAAATTTCGGTCCATCATGCTTT | CASSQNFGPSCF
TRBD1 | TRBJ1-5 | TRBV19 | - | TGTGCCAGTAGTATCGTAGGGACAGGAGACAACCAGCCCCAGCATTTT | CASSIVGTGDNQPQHF
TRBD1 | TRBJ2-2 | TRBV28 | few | TGTGCCAGCGCAATGGGACAGGGGGCATACGGGGAGCTGTTTTTT | CASAMGQGAYGELFF
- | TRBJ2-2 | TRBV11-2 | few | TGTGCCAGCAGCTTAGTAGCTCTAACCGGGGAGCTGTTTTTT | CASSLVALTGELFF
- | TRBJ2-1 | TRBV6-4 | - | TGTGCCAGCAGTCTCGAGGGTGATGAGCAGTTCTTC | CASSLEGDEQFF
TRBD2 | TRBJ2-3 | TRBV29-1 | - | TGCAGCGTGGTGGGGACGGGACTAGCGTACAGCTCAGATACGCAGTATTTT | CSVVGTGLAYSSDTQYF
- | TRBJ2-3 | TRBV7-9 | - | TGTGCCAGCAGCCTGTCCCCAGATACGCAGTATTTT | CASSLSPDTQYF